One and the same sample provided the 5 T cell receptor beta chains below, sequenced in a study of blood T cell repertoires in COVID-19. TCRdb's copy holds only in-frame clones and misses some; the assay was immunoSEQ multiplex PCR. This sample has a few hundred thousand clones, with roughly 92% found just once. Source material: PBMCs or T cells enriched from blood (not recorded which). The receptor source for this set is a woman aged 40 to 55 who had been exposed to COVID-19.

The rearrangement links TRBV28 to TRBJ1-2, with D possibly TRBD1 on 5 matching bases. The germline V and J ends were trimmed by 6 bases and 1 base, with 12 bases remaining between them. Germline V gene data show CDR1 as MDHEN and CDR2 as SYDVKM. This CDR3 is built from 14 residues. CDR3 sequence reads: CASSRNQGNYGYTF. CDR3 coding DNA: TGTGCCAGCAGCCGGAATCAGGGTAACTATGGCTACACCTTC.

The chain employs TRBV3-1 (or the pseudogene TRBV3-2) and TRBJ1-1; D not certain. The length of the CDR3 is 13 residues. V lost 1 base and J 1 base, leaving 4 bases between the germline ends. Per germline, CDR1 LGHDT and CDR2 YNNKEL (reference sequence). CDR3 sequence (DNA): TGTGCCAGCAGCCAAGCGGGGAACACTGAAGCTTTCTTT. Protein: CASSQAGNTEAFF.

The chain combines TRBV27 with TRBJ2-5; TRBD2 aligns across 7 bases. Germline trimming cut 8 bases from V and 2 bases from J; bases unmatched to any gene: 8. CDR1 is MNHEY and CDR2 is SMNVEV in the germline V gene (reference sequence). The CDR3 spans 14 residues. CDR3 nucleotides: TGTGCCAGCGGTAGAAAGCGGGGTCAAGAGACCCAGTACTTC. It is translated as CASGRKRGQETQYF.

This clone has a count of ten or more. This specimen includes other DNA sequences encoding the same CDR3. The genes are TRBV5-1 and TRBJ1-2; 9 bases are shared with TRBD1. J gave up 7 bases and V 0 bases, and 4 bases lay outside the gene matches. There are 14 residues in the CDR3. Germline CDR1 reads SGHRS; CDR2 reads YFSETQ. This chain's CDR3 is CASSLGDRAGGYTF. The CDR3 nucleotides are TGCGCCAGCAGCTTGGGGGACAGGGCTGGTGGCTACACCTTC.

This clone was picked up a small number of times. This chain links TRBV10-1 with TRBJ2-7; D perhaps matches TRBD2 (6 bases). This CDR3 is built from 15 residues. Trimming cost V 0 bases and J 1 base, with 10 bases left between them. Germline CDR1 WNHNN, CDR2 SYGVQD (reference sequence). The CDR3 protein is CASSESTSSSYEQYF. In DNA form, the CDR3 reads TGCGCCAGCAGTGAGTCGACTAGTTCTTCCTACGAGCAGTACTTC.